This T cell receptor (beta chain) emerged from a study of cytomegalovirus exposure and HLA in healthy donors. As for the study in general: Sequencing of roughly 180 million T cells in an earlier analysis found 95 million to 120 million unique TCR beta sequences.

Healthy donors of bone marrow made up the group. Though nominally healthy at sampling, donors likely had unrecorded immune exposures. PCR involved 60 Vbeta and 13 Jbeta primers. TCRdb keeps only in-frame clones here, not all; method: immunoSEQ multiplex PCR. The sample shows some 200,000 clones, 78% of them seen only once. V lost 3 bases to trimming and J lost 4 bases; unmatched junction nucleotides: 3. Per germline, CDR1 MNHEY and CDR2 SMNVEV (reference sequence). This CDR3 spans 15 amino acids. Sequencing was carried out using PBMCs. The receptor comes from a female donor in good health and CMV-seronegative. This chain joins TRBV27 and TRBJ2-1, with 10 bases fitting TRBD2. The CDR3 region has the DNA TGTGCCAGCAGTTTCCTAGCGGGGGCATACAATGAGCAGTTCTTC. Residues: CASSFLAGAYNEQFF.